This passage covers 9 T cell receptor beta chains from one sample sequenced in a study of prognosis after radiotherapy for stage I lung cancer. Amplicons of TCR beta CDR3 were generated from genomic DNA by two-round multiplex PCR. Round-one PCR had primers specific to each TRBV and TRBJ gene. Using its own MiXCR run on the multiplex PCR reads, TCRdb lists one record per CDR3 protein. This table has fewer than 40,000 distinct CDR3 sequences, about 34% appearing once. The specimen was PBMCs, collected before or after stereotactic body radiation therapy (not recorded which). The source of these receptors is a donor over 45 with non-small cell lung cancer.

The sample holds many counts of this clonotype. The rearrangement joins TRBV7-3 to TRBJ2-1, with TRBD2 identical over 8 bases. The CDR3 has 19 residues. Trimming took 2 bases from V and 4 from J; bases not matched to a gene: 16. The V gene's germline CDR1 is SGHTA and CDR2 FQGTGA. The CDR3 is CASSLDPLGSGESYNEQFF. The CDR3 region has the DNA TGTGCCAGCAGCTTAGATCCATTAGGTAGCGGGGAATCGTACAATGAGCAGTTCTTC.

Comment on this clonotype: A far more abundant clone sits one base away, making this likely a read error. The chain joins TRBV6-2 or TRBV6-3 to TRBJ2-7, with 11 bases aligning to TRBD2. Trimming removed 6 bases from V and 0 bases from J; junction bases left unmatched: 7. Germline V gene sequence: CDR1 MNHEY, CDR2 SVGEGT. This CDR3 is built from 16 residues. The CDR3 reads CASSRLAGKNSYEQYF. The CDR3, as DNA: TGTGCCAGCAGCCGACTAGCGGGGAAGAACTCCTACGAGCAGTACTTC.

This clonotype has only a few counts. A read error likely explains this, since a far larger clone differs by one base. CDR3 in DNA: TGTGCCAGCAGTTCCCCTCCTGTGGCCAACGTCCTGACTTTC. It is translated as CASSSPPVANVLTF. The rearrangement links TRBV6-9 to TRBJ2-6, with D unclear. The ends were cut back, 4 bases at V and 6 bases at J, with 10 bases in the middle. Germline V gives CDR1 MNHGY, CDR2 SVAAGI. The CDR3 runs to 14 residues.

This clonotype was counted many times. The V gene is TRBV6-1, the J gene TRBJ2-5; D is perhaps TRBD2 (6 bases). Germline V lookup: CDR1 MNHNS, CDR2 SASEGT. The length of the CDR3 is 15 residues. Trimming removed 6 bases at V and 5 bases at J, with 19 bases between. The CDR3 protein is CASSLFTGVGETQYF. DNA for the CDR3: TGTGCCAGCAGCCTCTTCACGGGAGTGGGGGAGACCCAGTACTTC.

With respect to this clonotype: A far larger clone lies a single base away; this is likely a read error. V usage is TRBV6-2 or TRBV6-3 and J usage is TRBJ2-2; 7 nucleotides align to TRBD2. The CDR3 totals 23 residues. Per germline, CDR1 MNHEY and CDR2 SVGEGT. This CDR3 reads CASSDSPREVTERRRSNTGELFF. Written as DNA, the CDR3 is TGTGCCAGCAGTGACTCACCCCGGGAGGTGACCGAACGTAGACGCTCGAACACCGGGGAGCTGTTTTTT.

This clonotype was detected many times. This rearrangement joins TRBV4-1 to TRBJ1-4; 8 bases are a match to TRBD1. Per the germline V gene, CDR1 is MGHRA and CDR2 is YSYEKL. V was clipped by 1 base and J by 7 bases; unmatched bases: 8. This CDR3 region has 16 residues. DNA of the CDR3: TGCGCCAGCAGCCAAGTTTTCAGGGGGCGGAGTGAAAAACTGTTTTTT. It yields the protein CASSQVFRGRSEKLFF.

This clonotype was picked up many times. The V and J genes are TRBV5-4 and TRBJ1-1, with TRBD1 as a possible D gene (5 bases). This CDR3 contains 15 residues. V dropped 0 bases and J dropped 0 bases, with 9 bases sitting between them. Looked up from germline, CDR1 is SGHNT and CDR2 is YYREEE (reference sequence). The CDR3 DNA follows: TGTGCCAGCAGCTTGGCCCAGGGAATGAACACTGAAGCTTTCTTT. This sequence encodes CASSLAQGMNTEAFF.

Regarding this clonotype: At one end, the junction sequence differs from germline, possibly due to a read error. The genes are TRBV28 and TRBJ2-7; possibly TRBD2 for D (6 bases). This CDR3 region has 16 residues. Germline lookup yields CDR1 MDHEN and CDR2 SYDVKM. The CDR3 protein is CASSSISSARIYDQYF. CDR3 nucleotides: TGTGCCAGCAGTTCCATATCTAGCGCGAGAATCTACGATCAGTACTTC. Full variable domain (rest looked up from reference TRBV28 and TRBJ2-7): DVKVTQSSRYLVKRTGEKVFLECVQDMDHENMFWYRQDPGLGLRLIYFSYDVKMKEKGDIPEGYSVSREKKERFSLILESASTNQTSMYLCASSSISSARIYDQYFGPGTRLTVT.

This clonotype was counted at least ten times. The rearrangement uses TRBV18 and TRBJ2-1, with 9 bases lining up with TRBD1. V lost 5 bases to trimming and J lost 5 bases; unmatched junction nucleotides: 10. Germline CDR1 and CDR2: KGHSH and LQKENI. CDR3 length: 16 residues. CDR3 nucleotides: TGTGCCAGCTCAAACCAGTGGACAGGGGCGGACAATGAGCAGTTCTTC. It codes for CASSNQWTGADNEQFF.